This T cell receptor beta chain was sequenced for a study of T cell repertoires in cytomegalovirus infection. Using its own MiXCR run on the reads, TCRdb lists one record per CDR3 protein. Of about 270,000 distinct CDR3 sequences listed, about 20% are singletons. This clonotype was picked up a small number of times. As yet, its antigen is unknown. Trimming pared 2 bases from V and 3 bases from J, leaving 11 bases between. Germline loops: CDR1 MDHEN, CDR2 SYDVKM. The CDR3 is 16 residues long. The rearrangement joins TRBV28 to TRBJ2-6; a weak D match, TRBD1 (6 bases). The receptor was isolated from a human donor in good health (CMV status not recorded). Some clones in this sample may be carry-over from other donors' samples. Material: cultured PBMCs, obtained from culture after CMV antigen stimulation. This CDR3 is CASSLNRALGANVLTF. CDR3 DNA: TGTGCCAGCAGTTTAAACAGGGCCCTTGGGGCCAACGTCCTGACTTTC.